This TCR beta chain was recovered during a study of OX40 agonist ivuxolimab in advanced cancers. Background for the entire study: The costimulatory receptor OX40 (CD134) was targeted by ivuxolimab, a fully human IgG2 agonistic monoclonal antibody. Prior anti-PD-1, anti-PD-L1 or anti-CTLA-4 therapy was permitted, and 30% to 50% of dose-escalation patients had received checkpoint inhibitors. Intravenous ivuxolimab was administered to patients every 2 weeks at six dose levels: 0.01, 0.1, 0.3, 1.5, 3 and 10 mg/kg. The purpose of peripheral TCRbeta sequencing was to test whether ivuxolimab changed TCR sequence diversity and led to clonal T-cell expansion. The paper reports the monotherapy dose-escalation portion (N ≈ 52 patients) of the phase I ivuxolimab trial. A male proportion of almost 85% and a mean age of 60 years, ranging from 23 to 79, were recorded for the dose-escalation cohort. Of the 50 to 55 dose-escalation patients, hepatocellular carcinoma was present in approximately 20, melanoma in some 15, renal cell carcinoma in 9 and head and neck cancer in 9. Partial responses occurred in three dose-escalation patients, of whom one had hepatocellular carcinoma and two had cutaneous melanoma.

Here is what the overall study found, with its caveats: Antigen specificity was not determined for the clonally expanded peripheral T cells. At doses of 0.1 to 3.0 mg/kg, clonal expansion of both CD4+ and CD8+ blood T cells was observed from baseline to week 6. On average, CD8+ T cells showed more expanded clones than CD4+ T cells after ivuxolimab. Low levels of normalized T-cell clonal expansion were also seen in some nonresponding patients. In the 0.1-3.0 mg/kg groups, partial responders were among the patients with the lowest normalized peripheral clonal expansion, particularly in CD8+ T cells.

Genomic DNA was isolated from the sorted cells so that the TCRbeta CDR3 region could be sequenced. TCRbeta CDR3 regions were sequenced using the immunoSEQ Assay. The immuneACCESS repertoire file appears here via TCRdb, limited to in-frame rearrangements. These files lack a portion of the clones; in checked studies, under half of the deficit traces to unresolved V genes, and the cause of the others is not known. The sample table contains some 70,000 clones; only one count was recorded for about 85% of them. The leading ten clones occupy about 1.3% of the sample. V is clipped by 0 bases and J by 9 bases, and the sequence between their germline boundaries is 15 bases long. The CDR3 runs 15 residues from the cysteine to the phenylalanine. CDR3 DNA only is kept here, 45 bases in frame from base 1. The CDR1 and CDR2 encoded by the germline V gene are LGHNA and YNFKEQ. Patients with autoimmune disease history or receiving systemic immunosuppression were excluded from the trial. Peripheral blood for TCR sequencing was collected from all dose cohorts at baseline, on cycle 4 day 1, and on cycle 7 day 1. Samples were obtained from an open-label, multicenter, first-in-human phase I dose-escalation trial of ivuxolimab. Adults with locally advanced or metastatic head and neck squamous cell, hepatocellular, melanoma or renal cell carcinoma were enrolled in the trial. Before TCR sequencing, CD4+ and CD8+ T cells were separately sorted from peripheral blood.

Comments on this clone: The target of this receptor is not known. Base qualities are not at hand, and no much larger clone is one base apart.

The sequence was obtained from an adult with an advanced solid tumor such as melanoma, head and neck, liver or kidney cancer. The specimen was CD4+ or CD8+ T cells sorted from blood, collected in a trial of the OX40 agonist ivuxolimab. The chain is assembled from TRBV4-2 and TRBJ2-4; TRBD1 is perhaps the D gene, given 5 matching bases. The nucleotides are TGTGCCAGCAGCCAAGATCGTCAGGGAAGTCCCATTCAGTACTTC. It is translated as CASSQDRQGSPIQYF.